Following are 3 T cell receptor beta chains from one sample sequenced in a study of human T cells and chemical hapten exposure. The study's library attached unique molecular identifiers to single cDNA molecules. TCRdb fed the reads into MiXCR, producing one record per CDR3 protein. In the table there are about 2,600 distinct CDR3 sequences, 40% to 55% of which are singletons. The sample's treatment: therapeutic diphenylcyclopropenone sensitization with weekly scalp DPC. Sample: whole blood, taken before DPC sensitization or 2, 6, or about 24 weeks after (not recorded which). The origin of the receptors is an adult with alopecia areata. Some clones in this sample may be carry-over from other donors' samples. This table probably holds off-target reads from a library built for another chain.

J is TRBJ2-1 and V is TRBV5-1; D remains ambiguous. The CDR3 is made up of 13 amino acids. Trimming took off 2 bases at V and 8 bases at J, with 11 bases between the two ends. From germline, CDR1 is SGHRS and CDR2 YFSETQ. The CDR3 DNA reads TGCGCCAGCAGCTTAAGAAGCCCCGATGAGCAGTTCTTC. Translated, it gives CASSLRSPDEQFF.

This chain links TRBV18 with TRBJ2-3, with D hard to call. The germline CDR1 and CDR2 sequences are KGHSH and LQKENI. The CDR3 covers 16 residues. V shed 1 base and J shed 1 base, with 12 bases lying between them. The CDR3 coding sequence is TGTGCCAGCTCACCACTTCCGGGTCCCGGCACAGATACGCAGTATTTT. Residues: CASSPLPGPGTDTQYF.

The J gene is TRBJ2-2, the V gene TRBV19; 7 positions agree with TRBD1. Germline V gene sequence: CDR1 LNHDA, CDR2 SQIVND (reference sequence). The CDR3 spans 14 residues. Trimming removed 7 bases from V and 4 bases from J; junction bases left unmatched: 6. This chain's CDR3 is CASNYYRGTGELFF. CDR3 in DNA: TGTGCCAGTAACTACTACAGGGGCACCGGGGAGCTGTTTTTT.